The clone carrying this T cell receptor (beta chain) was counted only a few times. Its antigen is unknown. Between the trimmed V and J ends, which lost 5 bases and 4 bases, there was a span of 8 bases. This CDR3 has 12 residues. Germline loops: CDR1 MNHNY, CDR2 SVGAGI (reference sequence). The sample belongs to a study of beta chain features in type 1 diabetes. General study findings and limits: Type 1 diabetes patients had moderately but significantly shorter TCRB CDR3s in all four CD4+ subsets. PCR could preferentially amplify shorter templates, alike in patients and controls. Any HLA effect on TCRB rearrangement was left unresolved by small sub-analyses.

Each sorted fraction was over 95% pure. Sequenced material consisted of expressed TCRB transcripts (all of the isolated RNA was reverse transcribed). Deep immunoSEQ sequencing covered naive, central memory and regulatory T cell samples. Only in-frame clones appear in the TCRdb table, and some are missing; sequencing was by immunoSEQ multiplex PCR. Seen here are tens of thousands of clones, 65% to 80% observed once, and the top ten hold 1.5% to 2%. The specimen sequenced was Tregs from blood. The sequence was obtained from a young man with type 1 diabetes. Some clones in this sample may be carry-over from other donors' samples. The chain couples TRBV6-6 to TRBJ1-1; D is ambiguous. The chain's CDR3 is CASSLEGTEAFF. CDR3 DNA: TGTGCCAGCAGTCTCGAGGGCACTGAAGCTTTCTTT.